The 4 T cell receptor beta chains given below trace back to one sample, sequenced in a study of shared T cell receptors in the human thymus. The assay was immunoSEQ multiplex PCR, and TCRdb's table has in-frame clones only and misses some. This table holds approximately 760,000 clones, roughly 85% found once. These same data were also listed under a study on human thymus T cells.

Material: thymocytes. These receptors came from a girl under three years old with a congenital heart defect.

The chain is built from TRBV18 and TRBJ1-1; 8 nucleotides agree with TRBD1. CDR1 and CDR2 from the germline V gene are KGHSH and LQKENI. The CDR3 runs 16 residues. Unmatched junction bases numbered 16, after V lost 5 bases and J lost 8 bases. The CDR3 spells CASSFRGRPAAHEAFF. The CDR3 DNA follows: TGTGCCAGCTCATTCAGGGGGCGACCCGCCGCCCACGAAGCTTTCTTT.

The table lists this clone with a few counts. V usage is TRBV7-2 and J usage is TRBJ2-3; D call uncertain. Germline loops: CDR1 SGHTA, CDR2 FQGNSA. Trimming stripped 1 base from V and 2 bases from J, with 22 bases between. This CDR3 comprises 19 residues. CDR3 nucleotides: TGTGCCAGCAGCTTAGAGGCCCCCGGCACCGACACCCACACAGATACGCAGTATTTT. As protein: CASSLEAPGTDTHTDTQYF.

The chain carries TRBV10-1 and TRBJ2-5, with 8 bases matching TRBD2. Per germline, CDR1 WNHNN and CDR2 SYGVQD (reference sequence). The CDR3 runs to 13 residues. Trimming at V came to 0 bases and at J to 13 bases, leaving 7 bases not matched to a gene. CDR3 region: CASSESRGTSLYF. The CDR3 DNA reads as TGCGCCAGCAGTGAGTCGAGGGGGACTAGTTTGTACTTC.

The sample holds one count of this clone. The chain recombines TRBV4-1 with TRBJ2-2; TRBD2 aligns across 8 bases. V was pared by 5 bases and J by 5 bases, with 13 bases of the junction left unmatched. The germline CDR1 and CDR2 sequences are MGHRA and YSYEKL. This CDR3 spans 17 amino acids. CDR3 in DNA: TGCGCCAGCAGCTTAAGCGGGGGACTACGAAGGACCGGGGAGCTGTTTTTT. Its protein product is CASSLSGGLRRTGELFF.